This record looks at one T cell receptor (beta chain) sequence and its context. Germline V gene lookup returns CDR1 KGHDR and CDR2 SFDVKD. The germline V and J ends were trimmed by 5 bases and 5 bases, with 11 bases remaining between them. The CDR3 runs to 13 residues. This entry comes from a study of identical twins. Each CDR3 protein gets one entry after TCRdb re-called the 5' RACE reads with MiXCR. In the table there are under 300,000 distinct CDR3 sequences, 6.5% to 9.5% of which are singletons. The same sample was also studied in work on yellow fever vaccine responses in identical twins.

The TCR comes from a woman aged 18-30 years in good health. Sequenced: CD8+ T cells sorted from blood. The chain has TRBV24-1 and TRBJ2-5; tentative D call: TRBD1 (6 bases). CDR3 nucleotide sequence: TGTGCCACCAGTGGGGGAAGGGGGGAGACCCAGTACTTC. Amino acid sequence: CATSGGRGETQYF.